Listed below are T cell receptor beta chains from one sample, sequenced in a study of blood T cell repertoires in COVID-19. TCRdb's copy holds only in-frame clones and misses some; the assay was immunoSEQ multiplex PCR. The table shows some 80,000 clones, with around four fifths occurring only once. The sample was peripheral blood. Receptor source: a human donor in a cohort sampled during active COVID-19. Each CDR3 is given with its conserved first and last residue. Each record gives: clone size, D gene, J gene, V gene, CDR3 protein, CDR3 DNA. The D gene is left open where the match is weak. Size values are once, few and many counts, or a class for expanded clones, and some rows have none.

few | TRBD1 | TRBJ1-2 | TRBV18 | CASSPDREYGYTF | TGTGCCAGCTCACCGGACAGGGAGTATGGCTACACCTTC
few | - | TRBJ2-1 | TRBV7-2 | CASSSSYSDNEQFF | TGTGCCAGCAGCTCCTCCTACTCGGACAATGAGCAGTTCTTC
- | TRBD2 | TRBJ2-1 | TRBV9 | CASSVVLAGGEQFF | TGTGCCAGCAGCGTAGTACTAGCGGGTGGCGAGCAGTTCTTC
- | TRBD1 | TRBJ1-1 | TRBV18 | CASSPLGSTGGTEAFF | TGTGCCAGCTCACCACTAGGGTCCACAGGGGGCACTGAAGCTTTCTTT
- | TRBD1 | TRBJ1-2 | TRBV28 | CASSSSGTGTLNYGYTF | TGTGCCAGCAGTTCATCCGGGACAGGGACGTTAAACTATGGCTACACCTTC
- | - | TRBJ2-3 | TRBV7-3 | CASSFRGTDTQYF | TGTGCCAGCAGCTTCCGGGGCACAGATACGCAGTATTTT
- | TRBD2 | TRBJ2-5 | TRBV19 | CASSTSGQETQYF | TGTGCCAGTAGTACTAGCGGCCAAGAGACCCAGTACTTC
- | TRBD1 | TRBJ2-7 | TRBV2 | CASSRPRDRGNEQYF | TGTGCCAGCAGTCGGCCCCGGGACAGGGGCAACGAGCAGTACTTC
- | TRBD1 | TRBJ2-3 | TRBV9 | CASSRRGSTDTQYF | TGTGCCAGCAGCCGCAGGGGGAGCACAGATACGCAGTATTTT
- | TRBD2 | TRBJ2-3 | TRBV6-5 | CASRRLAGDTQYF | TGTGCCAGCAGACGTCTAGCGGGGGATACGCAGTATTTT
- | - | TRBJ1-3 | TRBV25-1 | CASGLTGNTIYF | TGTGCCAGCGGCCTGACAGGAAACACCATATATTTT
- | TRBD1 | TRBJ1-2 | TRBV6-5 | CASRRDSGYTF | TGTGCCAGCAGACGGGACAGTGGCTACACCTTC
- | - | TRBJ2-6 | TRBV4-1 | CASSQGTAGANVLTF | TGCGCCAGCAGCCAAGGGACAGCTGGGGCCAACGTCCTGACTTTC
- | - | TRBJ2-2 | TRBV18 | CASSPGEANTGELFF | TGTGCCAGCTCTCCAGGGGAGGCTAACACCGGGGAGCTGTTTTTT
- | TRBD1 | TRBJ1-2 | TRBV3-1/TRBV3-2 | CASSQGDRAGDYGYTF | TGTGCCAGCAGCCAAGGGGACAGGGCTGGGGACTATGGCTACACCTTC
- | - | TRBJ1-2 | TRBV12-3/TRBV12-4 | CASTPRQSYGYTF | TGTGCCAGCACCCCCCGACAGTCTTATGGCTACACCTTC
once | - | TRBJ1-4 | TRBV28 | CASTPPGEGRRKLFF | TGTGCCAGCACCCCCCCTGGGGAGGGTCGGAGAAAACTGTTTTTT
- | TRBD1 | TRBJ1-2 | TRBV28 | CASSSGGSYGYTF | TGTGCCAGCAGTTCAGGGGGATCCTATGGCTACACCTTC
- | - | TRBJ2-1 | TRBV7-7 | CASSLVAGQYNEQFF | TGTGCCAGCAGCTTAGTTGCGGGACAGTACAATGAGCAGTTCTTC
- | TRBD1 | TRBJ1-1 | TRBV3-1/TRBV3-2 | CASSRGQGAAEAFF | TGTGCCAGCAGCCGGGGACAGGGGGCGGCTGAAGCTTTCTTT
- | - | TRBJ1-1 | TRBV6-1 | CASSDLRNTEAFF | TGTGCCAGCAGTGACCTGAGAAACACTGAAGCTTTCTTT
- | - | TRBJ2-1 | TRBV5-4 | CASSLGVSSYNEQFF | TGTGCCAGCAGCTTGGGAGTTAGCTCCTACAATGAGCAGTTCTTC
few | - | TRBJ2-2 | TRBV7-9 | CASSPRTANTGELFF | TGTGCCAGCAGCCCACGGACAGCGAACACCGGGGAGCTGTTTTTT
- | TRBD1 | TRBJ1-2 | TRBV28 | CASSLYGTGNGYTF | TGTGCCAGCAGTTTATACGGGACAGGGAATGGCTACACCTTC
- | TRBD2 | TRBJ2-7 | TRBV7-9 | CASSLGTRDEQYF | TGTGCCAGCAGCTTAGGGACTAGGGACGAGCAGTACTTC
- | TRBD1 | TRBJ2-1 | TRBV2 | CASNRQGYNEQFF | TGTGCCAGCAACCGACAGGGGTACAATGAGCAGTTCTTC
- | - | TRBJ2-1 | TRBV5-1 | CASSHPPGEQFF | TGCGCCAGCAGCCACCCACCAGGGGAGCAGTTCTTC
- | TRBD2 | TRBJ2-1 | TRBV28 | CASSQSGSSYNEQFF | TGTGCCAGCAGCCAAAGCGGGAGCTCCTACAATGAGCAGTTCTTC
- | - | TRBJ1-2 | TRBV18 | CASSPTAANYGYTF | TGTGCCAGCTCCCCGACAGCAGCTAACTATGGCTACACCTTC
- | - | TRBJ2-7 | TRBV9 | CASSWDIQSYEQYF | TGTGCCAGCAGCTGGGACATCCAATCCTACGAGCAGTACTTC
- | - | TRBJ2-5 | TRBV3-1/TRBV3-2 | CASSGFQAGETQYF | TGTGCCAGCAGCGGATTCCAGGCGGGGGAGACCCAGTACTTC
few | - | TRBJ2-1 | TRBV5-1 | CASSLVFSGVRSLNNEQFF | TGCGCCAGCAGCCTTGTGTTCTCGGGAGTGAGGTCCTTAAACAATGAGCAGTTCTTC
- | - | TRBJ2-2 | TRBV5-4 | CASSLYRANTGELFF | TGTGCCAGCAGCTTGTACAGGGCGAACACCGGGGAGCTGTTTTTT
- | TRBD1 | TRBJ2-7 | TRBV5-4 | CASSLGTGGSYEQYF | TGTGCCAGCAGCTTGGGGACAGGGGGGAGCTACGAGCAGTACTTC
- | - | TRBJ1-2 | TRBV7-9 | CASSLDRGRNYGYTF | TGTGCCAGCAGCTTAGATCGGGGTAGAAACTATGGCTACACCTTC